This TCR beta chain was sequenced during a study of T cell repertoires in cytomegalovirus infection (dated by TCRdb to between 2019 and 2020). Study-level background: Because public TCR beta signatures pointed to carriage of CMV infection together with the matching HLA type, the HLA type of each donor mattered for the analysis.

On the study overall, not on this receptor specifically: The ex vivo response was dominated by HLA-C-restricted CMV-specific TCR beta clonotypes, and the single most frequent clonotype in two of eight donors was supplied by these HLA-C-restricted clonotypes. In both this cohort and an independent cohort of 352 donors, the cumulative frequency of public TCR beta family members distinguished carriers of CMV infection plus the relevant HLA type.

TCRdb shows the sequencer as Illumina HiSeq 1500. The public reads were run again by TCRdb, first through fastp at Q25 and then through MiXCR, and only productive beta chains were kept. Every entry covers one CDR3 protein and lists the most common genes and DNA from its rows. For this sample there are just under 550,000 distinct CDR3 sequences; approximately 25% appear just once. Over 10% of the sample is taken by the ten largest. Via the germline V gene, CDR1 is SNHLY and CDR2 FYNNEI. At the junction V is shortened by 0 bases and J by 0 bases, with 10 bases in between. The CDR3 measures 16 amino acids from cysteine to phenylalanine. CDR3 DNA only is kept here, 48 bases in frame from base 1. As concerns this clonotype: Its antigen is still unknown. No per-base quality is available; no much larger clone lies one base away.

Here the chain combines TRBV2 and TRBJ2-3; the D segment could be TRBD2, given 6 matching bases. This sequence originates from a human donor in good health (CMV status not recorded). Some clones in this sample may be carry-over from other donors' samples. The sample consisted of PBMCs. CDR3 reads: CASSEAMRGSTDTQYF. The sequenced DNA: TGTGCCAGCAGTGAAGCGATGCGGGGTAGCACAGATACGCAGTATTTT.